The 19 T cell receptor beta chains given below trace back to one sample, sequenced in a study of T cell clonotyping in hematopoietic cell transplantation. Sample time point: recipient sample about 28 days before transplant, after cytoreduction. Assay: immunoSEQ multiplex PCR; the TCRdb copy retains only in-frame clones and omits some. The repertoire consists of about 29,000 clones, with roughly 80% occurring once and the leading ten covering roughly 6.8%. The starting material was peripheral blood mononuclear cells, obtained before stem cell transplant. The receptors stem from a woman aged 30 to 39 with chronic myeloid leukemia. Some clones in this sample may be carry-over from other donors' samples.

The CDR3 spells CASRPGQFRGQETQYF. Here the CDR3 DNA reads TGTGCCAGCAGACCTGGACAATTTAGGGGGCAAGAGACCCAGTACTTC. This chain links TRBV11-1 with TRBJ2-5; D possibly corresponds to TRBD1 (6 bases). V lost 6 bases and J 2 bases, leaving 19 bases between the germline ends. Germline CDR1 and CDR2: SGHAT and FQDESV (reference sequence). This CDR3 is built from 16 residues.

The chain employs TRBV19 and TRBJ2-2; maybe TRBD1 (5 bases). The V and J ends lost 5 bases and 4 bases respectively, with 11 bases between them. Germline V gene sequence: CDR1 LNHDA, CDR2 SQIVND (reference sequence). The length of the CDR3 is 14 residues. The CDR3 region is CASSPQGVTGELFF. The CDR3 DNA reads TGTGCCAGTAGTCCCCAGGGCGTCACCGGGGAGCTGTTTTTT.

The genes are TRBV5-1 and TRBJ2-5, with D uncertain. Germline loops: CDR1 SGHRS, CDR2 YFSETQ. V shed 0 bases and J shed 4 bases, with 4 bases lying between them. This CDR3 contains 12 residues. The CDR3: CASSLGVETQYF. The CDR3 DNA reads TGCGCCAGCAGCTTGGGGGTAGAGACCCAGTACTTC.

The chain combines TRBV6-6 with TRBJ1-1; D gene unclear. The V end lost 2 bases, the J end lost 4 bases, and 8 bases lay between the germline ends. CDR1 MNHNY and CDR2 SVGAGI come from the germline V gene (reference sequence). The CDR3 spans 13 residues. The CDR3 loop reads CASSYREATEAFF. The CDR3 nucleotides read TGTGCCAGCAGTTACAGGGAGGCCACTGAAGCTTTCTTT.

The chain uses TRBV23-1 and TRBJ2-3, with TRBD1 identical over 7 bases. TRBV23-1 falls under the ORF class, with uncertain function. With 8 bases clipped from V and 6 bases from J, the junction kept 20 bases outside the gene matches. The CDR3 covers 17 residues. The CDR3 DNA is TGCGCCAGCCTACCGACGGACAGGCAAATCGGTATGGATACGCAGTATTTT. Translation: CASLPTDRQIGMDTQYF.

This clone was detected once. The J gene is TRBJ2-7, the V gene TRBV4-3; D possibly matches TRBD1 or TRBD2 (5 bases each). The CDR3 runs 15 residues. Germline loops: CDR1 LGHNA, CDR2 YSLEER. V gave up 2 bases and J gave up 3 bases, with 14 bases separating them. The CDR3 loop is CASSQNPGTHYEQYF. The CDR3 DNA follows: TGCGCCAGCAGCCAAAACCCCGGGACCCACTACGAGCAGTACTTC.

This chain uses TRBV14 with TRBJ2-1, with 8 bases lining up with TRBD2. The CDR3 is 14 amino acids. Germline values: CDR1 SGHDN, CDR2 FVKESK. Unmatched junction bases numbered 4, after V lost 2 bases and J lost 7 bases. As DNA, the CDR3 is TGTGCCAGCAGCCAAAGTAGCGGGGCTAATGAGCAGTTCTTC. It codes for CASSQSSGANEQFF.

This clone occurred once. V usage is TRBV19 and J usage is TRBJ2-4; unclear D gene. This CDR3 is built from 14 residues. Trimming shortened V by 7 bases and J by 5 bases, and 15 bases separated the two germline ends. Germline CDR1 and CDR2: LNHDA and SQIVND (reference sequence). CDR3 nucleotides: TGTGCCAGTAAACTATACGTGAGCGAAAACATTCAGTACTTC. Translated, it gives CASKLYVSENIQYF.

This chain connects TRBV29-1 to TRBJ1-2, with 8 bases that match TRBD1. The V gene's germline CDR1 is SQVTM and CDR2 ANQGSEA. Trimming took 7 bases from V and 8 from J; bases not matched to a gene: 9. The CDR3 spans 12 residues. CDR3 nucleotides: TGCAGCGACCGGACAGGGAGTGCGGGCTACACCTTC. Its protein product is CSDRTGSAGYTF.

Details on this clone: At one end the junction does not follow the germline gene, possibly because of a read error. V is TRBV6-1 and J is TRBJ1-4; 7 positions agree with TRBD1. The CDR3 has 10 amino acids. CDR1 and CDR2 (germline): MNHNS, SASEGT. The DNA of the CDR3 is TGTGCCAGCAGTGCGGCGGAGGGGGCTTTT. It is translated as CASSAAEGAF.

This rearrangement joins TRBV6-1 to TRBJ2-2; D not certain. The CDR3 runs 12 residues. Trimming left V 0 bases short and J 8 bases short, with 4 bases between. Germline CDR1 is MNHNS and CDR2 is SASEGT. CDR3 amino acids: CASSEAPGELFF. CDR3 nucleotide sequence: TGTGCCAGCAGTGAAGCGCCTGGGGAGCTGTTTTTT.

This clone was found a few times. CDR3 protein: CASSLSRGGTEAFF. The CDR3 DNA reads as TGTGCCAGCAGCTTATCCAGGGGAGGGACTGAAGCTTTCTTT. J is TRBJ1-1 and V is TRBV7-2; D is perhaps TRBD1 (6 bases). This CDR3 spans 14 amino acids. The V end was cut by 2 bases, the J end by 5 bases, with 12 bases between. The germline CDR1 and CDR2 sequences are SGHTA and FQGNSA. The whole variable domain, filled in from reference TRBV7-2 and TRBJ1-1, reads GAGVSQSPSNKVTEKGKDVELRCDPISGHTALYWYRQSLGQGLEFLIYFQGNSAPDKSGLPSDRFSAERTGGSVSTLTIQRTQQEDSAVYLCASSLSRGGTEAFFGQGTRLTVV.

This rearrangement joins TRBV5-8 to TRBJ1-1; tentative D call: TRBD1 (5 bases). The CDR3 loop spans 17 amino acids. Looked up from germline, CDR1 is SGHTS and CDR2 is YDEGEE. V was clipped by 2 bases and J by 2 bases, with 19 bases between them. The CDR3 spells CASSFSGTQISNTEAFF. CDR3 nucleotides: TGTGCCAGCAGCTTTTCCGGGACGCAGATAAGCAACACTGAAGCTTTCTTT.

The chain recombines TRBV7-2 with TRBJ1-1, with a possible D match to TRBD1 (5 bases). This CDR3 contains 17 residues. Trimming removed 1 base at V and 1 base at J, with 16 bases between. Germline V gene lookup returns CDR1 SGHTA and CDR2 FQGNSA. The CDR3 region has the DNA TGTGCCAGCAGCTTAGGGGACTATTCCTATGAGAACACTGAAGCTTTCTTT. Protein: CASSLGDYSYENTEAFF.

The genes are TRBV30 and TRBJ1-5; D is possibly TRBD1 (6 bases). Deletions cut 2 bases from V and 7 bases from J, with 12 bases between. The germline CDR1 and CDR2 sequences are GTSNPN and SVGIG (reference sequence). This CDR3 contains 13 residues. The CDR3: CAWSMGGGQPQHF. CDR3 in DNA: TGTGCCTGGAGTATGGGGGGCGGACAGCCCCAGCATTTT.

With respect to this clone: One junction end disagrees with the germline gene, perhaps due to a read error. This chain uses TRBV7-7 with TRBJ2-7; 9 nucleotides line up with TRBD1. CDR3 length: 15 amino acids. Germline assignment: CDR1 SSHAT and CDR2 FNYEAQ (reference sequence). This CDR3 reads CASSLESGTGYEQYF. The CDR3 DNA follows: TGTGCTAGCAGCTTAGAATCCGGGACAGGGTACGAGCAGTACTTC.

This chain links TRBV2 with TRBJ1-2; a weak D match, TRBD1 (5 bases). V was shortened by 8 bases and J by 1 base, with 8 bases between the two germline ends. Germline CDR1 SNHLY, CDR2 FYNNEI. The CDR3 is 12 residues long. The CDR3 spells CASRQINYGYTF. The CDR3 DNA sequence: TGTGCCAGCCGACAGATTAACTATGGCTACACCTTC.

The V gene is TRBV2, the J gene TRBJ1-1; TRBD1 might be the D (5 bases). The germline V gene has CDR1 SNHLY and CDR2 FYNNEI. The V end was cut by 6 bases, the J end by 1 base, with 12 bases between. There are 14 residues in the CDR3. The CDR3 protein is CASSPGRSNTEAFF. The CDR3 region has the DNA TGTGCCAGCAGCCCGGGACGATCGAACACTGAAGCTTTCTTT. The full variable domain, its missing parts supplied by reference TRBV2 and TRBJ1-1, is EPEVTQTPSHQVTQMGQEVILRCVPISNHLYFYWYRQILGQKVEFLVSFYNNEISEKSEIFDDQFSVERPDGSNFTLKIRSTKLEDSAMYFCASSPGRSNTEAFFGQGTRLTVV.

This clone appeared a single time. The V and J genes are TRBV5-1 and TRBJ2-1; maybe TRBD2 (7 bases). The CDR3 sequence is 16 residues long. Between the trimmed V and J ends, which lost 2 bases and 8 bases, there was a span of 20 bases. CDR1 is SGHRS and CDR2 is YFSETQ in the germline V gene. The CDR3 DNA is TGCGCCAGCAGCTTAGAAGGGGGGGCGGAGGGCGATGAGCAGTTCTTC. Translation gives CASSLEGGAEGDEQFF.